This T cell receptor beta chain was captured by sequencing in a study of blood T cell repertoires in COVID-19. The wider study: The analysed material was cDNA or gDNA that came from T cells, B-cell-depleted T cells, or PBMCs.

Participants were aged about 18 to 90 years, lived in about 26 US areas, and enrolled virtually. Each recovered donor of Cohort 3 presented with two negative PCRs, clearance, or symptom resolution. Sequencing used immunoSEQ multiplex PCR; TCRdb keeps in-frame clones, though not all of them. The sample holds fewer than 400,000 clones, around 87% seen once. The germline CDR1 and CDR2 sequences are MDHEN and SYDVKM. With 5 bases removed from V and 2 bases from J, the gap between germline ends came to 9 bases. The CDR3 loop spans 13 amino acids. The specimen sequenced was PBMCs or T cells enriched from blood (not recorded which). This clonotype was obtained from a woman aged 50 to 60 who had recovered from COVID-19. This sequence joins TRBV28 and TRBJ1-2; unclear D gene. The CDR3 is CASSKESNYGYTF. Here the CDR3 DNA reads TGTGCCAGCAGTAAGGAGTCCAACTATGGCTACACCTTC.